This T cell receptor beta chain was captured in a study of monozygotic twins with inflammatory bowel disease. Blood (approximately 2.5 ml) was collected from every donor individually. Total RNA from whole blood was isolated with no T cell sorting. This CDR3 is 14 amino acids long. Germline lookup yields CDR1 DFQATT and CDR2 SNEGSKA (reference sequence). With eight separate reactions per sample, the authors made cDNA. Reprocessing the 5' RACE reads, TCRdb reports a single entry for every CDR3 protein and omits DNA. The sample's table shows around 380,000 distinct CDR3 sequences. The sample taken for sequencing was blood. This rearrangement joins TRBV20-1 to TRBJ2-7; TCRdb picks TRBD1, but there is no DNA to check that call. The sequence came from a human donor with ulcerative colitis or Crohn's disease, or a healthy co-twin of an affected twin (not recorded which). CDR3 region: CSASGGTVGGEQYF.